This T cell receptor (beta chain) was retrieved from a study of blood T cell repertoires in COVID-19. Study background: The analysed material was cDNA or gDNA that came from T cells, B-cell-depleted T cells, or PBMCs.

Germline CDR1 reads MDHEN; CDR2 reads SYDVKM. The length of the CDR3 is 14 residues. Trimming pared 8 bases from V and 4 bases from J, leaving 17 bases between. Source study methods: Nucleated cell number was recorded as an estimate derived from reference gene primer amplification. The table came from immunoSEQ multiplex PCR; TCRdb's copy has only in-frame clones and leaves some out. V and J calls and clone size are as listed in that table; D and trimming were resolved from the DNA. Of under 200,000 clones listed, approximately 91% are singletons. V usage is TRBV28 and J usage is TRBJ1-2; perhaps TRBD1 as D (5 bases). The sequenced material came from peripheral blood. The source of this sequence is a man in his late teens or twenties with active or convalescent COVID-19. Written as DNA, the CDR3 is TGTGCCAGCGGAGGGGAGGGTCGAGTCTATGGCTACACCTTC. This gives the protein CASGGEGRVYGYTF.